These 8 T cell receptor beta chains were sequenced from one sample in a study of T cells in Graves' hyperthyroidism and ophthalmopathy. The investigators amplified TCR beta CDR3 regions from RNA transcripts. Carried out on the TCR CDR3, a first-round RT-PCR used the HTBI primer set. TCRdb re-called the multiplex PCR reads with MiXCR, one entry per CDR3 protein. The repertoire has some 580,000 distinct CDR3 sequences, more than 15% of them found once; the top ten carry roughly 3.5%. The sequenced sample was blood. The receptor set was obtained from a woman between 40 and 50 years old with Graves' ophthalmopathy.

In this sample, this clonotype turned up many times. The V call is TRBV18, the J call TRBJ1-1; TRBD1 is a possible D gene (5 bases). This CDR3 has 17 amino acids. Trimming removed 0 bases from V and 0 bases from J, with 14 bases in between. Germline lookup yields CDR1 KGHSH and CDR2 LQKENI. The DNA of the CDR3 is TGTGCCAGCTCACCACCTTGGGGAGGAGGGGTGAACACTGAAGCTTTCTTT. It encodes CASSPPWGGGVNTEAFF.

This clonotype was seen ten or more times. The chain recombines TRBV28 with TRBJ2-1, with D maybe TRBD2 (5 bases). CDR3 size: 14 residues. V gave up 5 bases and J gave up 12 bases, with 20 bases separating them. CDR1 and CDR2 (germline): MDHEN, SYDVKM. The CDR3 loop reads CASSDPGRLSPQFF. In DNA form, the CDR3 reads TGTGCCAGCAGTGATCCGGGGAGATTAAGCCCGCAGTTCTTC.

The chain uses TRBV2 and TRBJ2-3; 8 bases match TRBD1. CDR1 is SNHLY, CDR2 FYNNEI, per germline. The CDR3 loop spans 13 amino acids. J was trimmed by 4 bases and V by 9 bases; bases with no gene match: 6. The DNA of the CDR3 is TGTGCCAGTCAGTACAGGGGGGCAGATACGCAGTATTTT. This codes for CASQYRGADTQYF. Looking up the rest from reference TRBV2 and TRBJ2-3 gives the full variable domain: EPEVTQTPSHQVTQMGQEVILRCVPISNHLYFYWYRQILGQKVEFLVSFYNNEISEKSEIFDDQFSVERPDGSNFTLKIRSTKLEDSAMYFCASQYRGADTQYFGPGTRLTVL.

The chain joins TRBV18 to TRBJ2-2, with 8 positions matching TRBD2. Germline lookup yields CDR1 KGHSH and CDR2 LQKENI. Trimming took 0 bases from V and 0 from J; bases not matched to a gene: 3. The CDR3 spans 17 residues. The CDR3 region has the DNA TGTGCCAGCTCACCACCTAGCGGGACTACGAACACCGGGGAGCTGTTTTTT. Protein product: CASSPPSGTTNTGELFF. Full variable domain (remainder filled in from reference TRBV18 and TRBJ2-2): NAGVMQNPRHLVRRRGQEARLRCSPMKGHSHVYWYRQLPEEGLKFMVYLQKENIIDESGMPKERFSAEFPKEGPSILRIQQVVRGDSAAYFCASSPPSGTTNTGELFFGEGSRLTVL.

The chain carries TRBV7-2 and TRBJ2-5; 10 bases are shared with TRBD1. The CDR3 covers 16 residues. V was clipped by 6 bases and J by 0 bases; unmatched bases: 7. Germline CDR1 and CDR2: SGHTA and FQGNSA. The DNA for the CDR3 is TGTGCCAGCAGTAGTTGGGGACAGGGGAACCAAGAGACCCAGTACTTC. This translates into CASSSWGQGNQETQYF.

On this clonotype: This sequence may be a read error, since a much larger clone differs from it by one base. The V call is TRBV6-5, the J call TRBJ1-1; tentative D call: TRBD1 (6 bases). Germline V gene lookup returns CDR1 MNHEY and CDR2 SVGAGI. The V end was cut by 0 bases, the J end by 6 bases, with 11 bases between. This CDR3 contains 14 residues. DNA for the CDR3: TGTGCCAGCAGTTACTCAGGGGGTCACGCTGAAGCTTTCTTT. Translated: CASSYSGGHAEAFF.

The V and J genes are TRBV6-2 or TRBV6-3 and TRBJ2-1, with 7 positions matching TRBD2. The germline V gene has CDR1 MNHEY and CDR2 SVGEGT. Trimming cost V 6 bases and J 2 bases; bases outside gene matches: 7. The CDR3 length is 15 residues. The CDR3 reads CASSRSGAAYNEQFF. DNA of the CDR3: TGTGCCAGCAGCCGAAGCGGGGCGGCCTACAATGAGCAGTTCTTC.

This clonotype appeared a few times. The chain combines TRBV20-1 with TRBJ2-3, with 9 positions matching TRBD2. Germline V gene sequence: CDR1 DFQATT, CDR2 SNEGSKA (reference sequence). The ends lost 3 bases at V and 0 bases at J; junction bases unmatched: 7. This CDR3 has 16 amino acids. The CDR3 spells CSARKLAGESTDTQYF. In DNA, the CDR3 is TGCAGTGCTAGGAAATTAGCGGGAGAGAGCACAGATACGCAGTATTTT.